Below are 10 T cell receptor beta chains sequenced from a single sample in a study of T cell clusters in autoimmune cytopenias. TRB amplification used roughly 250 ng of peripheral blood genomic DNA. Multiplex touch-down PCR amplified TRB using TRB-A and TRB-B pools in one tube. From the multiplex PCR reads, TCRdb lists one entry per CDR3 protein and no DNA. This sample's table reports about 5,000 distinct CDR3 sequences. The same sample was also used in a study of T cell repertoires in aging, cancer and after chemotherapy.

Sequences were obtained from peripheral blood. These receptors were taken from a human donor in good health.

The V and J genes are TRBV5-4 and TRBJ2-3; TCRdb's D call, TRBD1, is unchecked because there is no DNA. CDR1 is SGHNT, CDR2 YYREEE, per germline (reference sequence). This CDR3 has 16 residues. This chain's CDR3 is CASSFWTGASTDTQYF.

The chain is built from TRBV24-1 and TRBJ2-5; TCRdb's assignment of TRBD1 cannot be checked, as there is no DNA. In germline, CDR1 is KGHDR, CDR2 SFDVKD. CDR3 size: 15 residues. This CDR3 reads CATSDSTTGGETQYF.

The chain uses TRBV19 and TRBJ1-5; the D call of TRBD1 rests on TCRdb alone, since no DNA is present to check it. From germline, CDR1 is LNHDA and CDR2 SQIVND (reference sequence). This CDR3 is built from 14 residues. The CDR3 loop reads CASSRGQGYQPQHF. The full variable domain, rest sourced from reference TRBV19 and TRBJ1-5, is DGGITQSPKYLFRKEGQNVTLSCEQNLNHDAMYWYRQDPGQGLRLIYYSQIVNDFQKGDIAEGYSVSREKKESFPLTVTSAQKNPTAFYLCASSRGQGYQPQHFGDGTRLSIL.

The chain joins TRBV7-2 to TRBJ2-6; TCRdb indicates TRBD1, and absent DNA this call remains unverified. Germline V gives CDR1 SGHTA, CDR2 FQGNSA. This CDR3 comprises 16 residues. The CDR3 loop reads CASSSPTGSGANVLTF.

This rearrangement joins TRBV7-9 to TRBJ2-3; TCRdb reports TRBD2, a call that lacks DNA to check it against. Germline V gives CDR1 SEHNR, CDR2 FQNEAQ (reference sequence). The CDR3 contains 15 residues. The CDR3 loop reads CASSFFQGGTDTQYF. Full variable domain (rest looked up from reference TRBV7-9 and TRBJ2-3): DTGVSQNPRHKITKRGQNVTFRCDPISEHNRLYWYRQTLGQGPEFLTYFQNEAQLEKSRLLSDRFSAERPKGSFSTLEIQRTEQGDSAMYLCASSFFQGGTDTQYFGPGTRLTVL.

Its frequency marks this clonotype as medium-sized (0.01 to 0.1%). The CDR3 protein is CASRGGNNEQFF. The chain combines TRBV12-3 or TRBV12-4 with TRBJ2-1; as DNA is missing, the TRBD1 call by TCRdb cannot be tested. CDR3 length: 12 amino acids.

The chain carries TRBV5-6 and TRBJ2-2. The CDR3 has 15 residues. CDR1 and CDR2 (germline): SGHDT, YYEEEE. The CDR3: CASSQEKGRPGELFF.

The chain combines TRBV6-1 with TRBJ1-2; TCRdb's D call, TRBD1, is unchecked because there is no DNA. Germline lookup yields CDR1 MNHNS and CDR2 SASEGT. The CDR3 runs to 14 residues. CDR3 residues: CASSEAGAYYGYTF.

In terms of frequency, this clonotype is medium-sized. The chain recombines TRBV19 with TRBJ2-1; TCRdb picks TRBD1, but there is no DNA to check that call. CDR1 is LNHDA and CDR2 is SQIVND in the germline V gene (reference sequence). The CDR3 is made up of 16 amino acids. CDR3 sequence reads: CASRERGTGRYNEQFF.

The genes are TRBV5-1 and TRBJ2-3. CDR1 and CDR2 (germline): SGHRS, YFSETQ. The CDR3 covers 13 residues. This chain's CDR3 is CASSWGNEDTQYF. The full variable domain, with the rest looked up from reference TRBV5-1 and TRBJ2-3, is KAGVTQTPRYLIKTRGQQVTLSCSPISGHRSVSWYQQTPGQGLQFLFEYFSETQRNKGNFPGRFSGRQFSNSRSEMNVSTLELGDSALYLCASSWGNEDTQYFGPGTRLTVL.